The 14 T cell receptor beta chains below come from one sample, sequenced in a study of shared clonotypes between healthy human individuals. The repertoire was sequenced with immunoSEQ multiplex PCR; TCRdb's copy has only in-frame clones and lacks some. The sample lists 760,000 or so clones, about 97% occurring once. Selected positively for CCR7 and CD45RO-negative, naive CD8 cells excluded terminally differentiated effector memory CD45RA+ cells. Sequences were obtained from naive CD8+ T cells sorted from blood. Receptors were obtained from a young man in good health.

The rearrangement uses TRBV7-9 and TRBJ1-1; maybe TRBD1 (6 bases). The length of the CDR3 is 12 residues. The V end lost 4 bases, the J end lost 8 bases, and 11 bases lay between the germline ends. Germline CDR1 and CDR2: SEHNR and FQNEAQ (reference sequence). CDR3 in amino acids: CASSSFGGEAFF. The DNA of the CDR3 is TGTGCCAGCAGCTCCTTCGGGGGCGAAGCTTTCTTT.

In this sample, this clone turned up once. The rearrangement uses TRBV7-8 and TRBJ2-3, with 8 bases identical to TRBD2. After removal of 5 bases from V and 0 bases from J, the junction contained 13 bases not matched to a gene. Germline values: CDR1 SGHVS, CDR2 FQNEAQ. This CDR3 region has 18 residues. This CDR3 reads CASSPRLARVPSTDTQYF. DNA for the CDR3: TGTGCCAGCAGCCCTAGACTAGCGAGGGTCCCTAGCACAGATACGCAGTATTTT.

The genes are TRBV11-2 and TRBJ2-6, with D uncertain. Germline CDR1 and CDR2: SGHAT and FQNNGV. CDR3 length equals 14 residues. The ends were cut back, 3 bases at V and 0 bases at J, with 3 bases in the middle. The CDR3 bases are TGTGCCAGCAGCTTCAACTCTGGGGCCAACGTCCTGACTTTC. Translated: CASSFNSGANVLTF.

The chain carries TRBV9 and TRBJ2-3; 8 positions match TRBD1. Germline V CDR1 and CDR2: SGDLS, YYNGEE. Trimming cost V 3 bases and J 3 bases; bases outside gene matches: 3. This CDR3 contains 14 residues. CDR3 loop: CASSADRVTDTQYF. DNA for the CDR3: TGTGCCAGCAGCGCGGACAGGGTAACAGATACGCAGTATTTT.

This clone was seen once. The chain uses TRBV7-3 and TRBJ1-1; 10 bases fit TRBD1. Per germline, CDR1 SGHTA and CDR2 FQGTGA. The CDR3 spans 16 residues. Trimming at V came to 2 bases and at J to 3 bases, leaving 6 bases not matched to a gene. The CDR3 sequence is CASSLGPGTGDTEAFF. In DNA form, the CDR3 reads TGTGCCAGCAGCTTAGGACCCGGGACAGGGGACACTGAAGCTTTCTTT.

This chain links TRBV28 with TRBJ2-7; 8 bases are a match to TRBD2. Germline-derived CDR1 and CDR2 are MDHEN and SYDVKM. The J segment lost 5 bases and the V segment lost 5 bases, leaving 8 bases of the junction unmatched. CDR3 size: 14 residues. In DNA, the CDR3 is TGTGCCAGCAGTCCGGGACTAGATGCCCACGAGCAGTACTTC. Translating gives CASSPGLDAHEQYF.

This rearrangement joins TRBV28 to TRBJ2-5, with D perhaps being TRBD1 or TRBD2 (5 bases each). The CDR3 runs 13 residues. Germline values: CDR1 MDHEN, CDR2 SYDVKM. V was clipped by 6 bases and J by 1 base, with 9 bases between them. In DNA form, the CDR3 reads TGTGCCAGCAGCCGGGACGGCCAAGAGACCCAGTACTTC. Translated: CASSRDGQETQYF.

This rearrangement joins TRBV4-3 to TRBJ2-7; 7 nucleotides agree with TRBD2. With 0 bases clipped from V and 3 bases from J, the junction kept 5 bases outside the gene matches. Germline CDR1 reads LGHNA; CDR2 reads YSLEER. CDR3 size: 15 residues. In DNA, the CDR3 is TGCGCCAGCAGCCAAGAGAGGACTAGTTTCTACGAGCAGTACTTC. Its translation: CASSQERTSFYEQYF.

The J gene is TRBJ1-5, the V gene TRBV2, with no clear D. This CDR3 comprises 15 residues. Germline values: CDR1 SNHLY, CDR2 FYNNEI. The V end lost 0 bases, the J end lost 7 bases, and 13 bases lay between the germline ends. Here the CDR3 reads CASSEAPRELQPQHF. The CDR3 DNA sequence: TGTGCCAGCAGTGAAGCGCCAAGGGAGCTCCAGCCCCAGCATTTT. Looking up the rest from reference TRBV2 and TRBJ1-5 gives the full variable domain: EPEVTQTPSHQVTQMGQEVILRCVPISNHLYFYWYRQILGQKVEFLVSFYNNEISEKSEIFDDQFSVERPDGSNFTLKIRSTKLEDSAMYFCASSEAPRELQPQHFGDGTRLSIL.

The chain uses TRBV29-1 and TRBJ2-7, with TRBD2 matching 10 bases. After removal of 3 bases from V and 3 bases from J, the junction contained 2 bases not matched to a gene. Germline loops: CDR1 SQVTM, CDR2 ANQGSEA. This CDR3 spans 13 amino acids. The CDR3 spells CSVDSSGSYEQYF. DNA for the CDR3: TGCAGCGTTGATTCTAGCGGGAGCTACGAGCAGTACTTC.

The CDR3 region is CASSLRWDPRGYNEQFF. CDR3 nucleotide sequence: TGTGCCAGCAGTTTACGGTGGGACCCCCGTGGCTACAATGAGCAGTTCTTC. The chain carries TRBV28 and TRBJ2-1; D is perhaps TRBD1 or TRBD2 (5 bases each). V lost 2 bases, J lost 3 bases, and 17 bases lay in between. The CDR3 runs 17 residues. Germline V gives CDR1 MDHEN, CDR2 SYDVKM.

In its sample, this clone was seen once. V is TRBV6-1 and J is TRBJ2-1, with 9 bases lining up with TRBD2. Germline CDR1 MNHNS, CDR2 SASEGT. The CDR3 extends over 14 amino acids. The junction had 10 bases not matched to a gene; V was cut back by 8 bases and J by 8 bases. The CDR3 coding sequence is TGTGCCAGCGGGGGGCGGGAGGGCCCGGATGAGCAGTTCTTC. Encoded protein: CASGGREGPDEQFF.

This sequence joins TRBV4-1 and TRBJ2-1, with D hard to call. With 5 bases removed from V and 4 bases from J, the gap between germline ends came to 12 bases. The CDR3 contains 14 residues. Germline-derived CDR1 and CDR2 are MGHRA and YSYEKL. CDR3 residues: CASSSASAYNEQFF. The CDR3 bases are TGCGCCAGCAGCTCCGCCAGCGCGTACAATGAGCAGTTCTTC.

V gene TRBV25-1 combines with J gene TRBJ2-7; 7 nucleotides align to TRBD1. The V segment lost 4 bases and the J segment 6 bases; nucleotides outside the gene matches: 12. CDR3 length: 15 residues. Germline-derived CDR1 and CDR2 are MGHDK and SYGVNS. The CDR3 spells CASSGSRGLASEQYF. The CDR3 region has the DNA TGTGCCAGCAGTGGATCGAGGGGGCTGGCTTCCGAGCAGTACTTC.